The sample holds a few counts of the clone carrying this T cell receptor beta chain. Its cognate antigen is unknown. Germline CDR1 is MRHNA and CDR2 is SNTAGT. The ends lost 4 bases at V and 0 bases at J; junction bases unmatched: 9. This CDR3 has 18 amino acids. These data originate in a study of OX40 agonist ivuxolimab in advanced cancers. The study's findings and limits: CD4+ T cells averaged fewer expanded clones than CD8+ T cells. Clonal expansion was seen in CD4+ and CD8+ blood T cells by week 6 at 0.1 to 3.0 mg/kg.

Method: immunoSEQ multiplex PCR; TCRdb's copy keeps in-frame clones and lacks some. The sample carries about 13,000 clones, approximately 84% recorded once. The rearrangement uses TRBV6-4 and TRBJ1-5; 10 bases line up with TRBD1. The sample in question was CD4+ or CD8+ T cells sorted from blood, obtained in a trial of the OX40 agonist ivuxolimab. The sequence came from an adult with an advanced solid tumor such as melanoma, head and neck, liver or kidney cancer. The CDR3 spells CASSAGGQGYYSNQPQHF. The CDR3 nucleotides are TGTGCCAGCAGTGCGGGGGGACAGGGGTACTATAGCAATCAGCCCCAGCATTTT.